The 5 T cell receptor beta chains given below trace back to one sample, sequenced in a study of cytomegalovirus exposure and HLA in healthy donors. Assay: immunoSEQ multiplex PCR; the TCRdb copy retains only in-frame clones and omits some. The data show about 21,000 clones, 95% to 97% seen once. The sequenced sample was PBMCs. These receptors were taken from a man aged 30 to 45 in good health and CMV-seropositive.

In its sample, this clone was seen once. The CDR3 loop is CASSLSWAAYGYTF. The CDR3, as DNA: TGTGCCAGCAGCTTAAGTTGGGCAGCATATGGCTACACCTTC. The chain carries TRBV13 and TRBJ1-2, with unresolved D. CDR1 is PRHDT and CDR2 is FYEKMQ in the germline V gene (reference sequence). The CDR3 extends over 14 amino acids. V dropped 2 bases and J dropped 5 bases, with 12 bases sitting between them.

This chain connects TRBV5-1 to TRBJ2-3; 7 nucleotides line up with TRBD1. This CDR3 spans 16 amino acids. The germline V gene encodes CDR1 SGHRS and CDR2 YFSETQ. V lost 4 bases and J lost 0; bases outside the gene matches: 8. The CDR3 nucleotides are TGCGCCAGCAGCCCGGTCCGGGGACAGAGCACAGATACGCAGTATTTT. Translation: CASSPVRGQSTDTQYF.

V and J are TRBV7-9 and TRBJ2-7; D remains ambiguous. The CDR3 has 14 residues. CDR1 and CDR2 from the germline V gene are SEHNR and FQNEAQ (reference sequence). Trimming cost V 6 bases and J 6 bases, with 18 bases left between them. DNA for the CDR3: TGTGCCAGCAGACCCATACAGAATCTGGGCGAGCAGTACTTC. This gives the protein CASRPIQNLGEQYF.

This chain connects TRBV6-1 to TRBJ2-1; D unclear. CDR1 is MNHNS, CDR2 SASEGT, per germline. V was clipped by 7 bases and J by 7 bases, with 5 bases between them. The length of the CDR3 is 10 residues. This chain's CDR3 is CASMRNEQFF. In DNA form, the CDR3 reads TGTGCCAGCATGAGGAATGAGCAGTTCTTC.

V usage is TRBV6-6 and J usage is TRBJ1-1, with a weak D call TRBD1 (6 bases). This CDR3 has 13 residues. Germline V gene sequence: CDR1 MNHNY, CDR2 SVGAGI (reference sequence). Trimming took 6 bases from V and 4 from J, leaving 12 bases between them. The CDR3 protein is CASSGTGLTEAFF. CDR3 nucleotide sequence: TGTGCCAGCAGCGGTACAGGGCTCACTGAAGCTTTCTTT.